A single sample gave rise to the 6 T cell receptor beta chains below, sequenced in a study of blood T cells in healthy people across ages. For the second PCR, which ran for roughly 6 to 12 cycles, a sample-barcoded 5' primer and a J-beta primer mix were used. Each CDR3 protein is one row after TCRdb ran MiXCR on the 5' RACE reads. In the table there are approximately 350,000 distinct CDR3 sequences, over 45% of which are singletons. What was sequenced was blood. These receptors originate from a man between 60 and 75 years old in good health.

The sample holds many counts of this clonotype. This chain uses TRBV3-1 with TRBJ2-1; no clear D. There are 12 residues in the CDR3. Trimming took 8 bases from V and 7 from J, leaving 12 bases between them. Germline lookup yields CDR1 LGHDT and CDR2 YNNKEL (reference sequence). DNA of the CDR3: TGTGCCAGCTCCCAGCTAGGAAATGAGCAGTTCTTC. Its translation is CASSQLGNEQFF.

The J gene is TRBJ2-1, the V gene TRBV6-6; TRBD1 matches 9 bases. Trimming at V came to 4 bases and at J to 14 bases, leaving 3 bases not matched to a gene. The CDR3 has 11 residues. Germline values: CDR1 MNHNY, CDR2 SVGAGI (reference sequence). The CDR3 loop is CASSSGTGKFF. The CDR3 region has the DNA TGTGCCAGCAGTTCGGGGACAGGGAAGTTCTTC.

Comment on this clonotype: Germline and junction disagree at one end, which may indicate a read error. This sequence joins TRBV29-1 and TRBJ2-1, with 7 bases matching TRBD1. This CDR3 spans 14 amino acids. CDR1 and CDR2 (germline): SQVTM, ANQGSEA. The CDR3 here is CSVEVQGPYDEQFF. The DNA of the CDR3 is TGCAGCGTTGAGGTACAGGGGCCCTACGATGAGCAGTTCTTC.

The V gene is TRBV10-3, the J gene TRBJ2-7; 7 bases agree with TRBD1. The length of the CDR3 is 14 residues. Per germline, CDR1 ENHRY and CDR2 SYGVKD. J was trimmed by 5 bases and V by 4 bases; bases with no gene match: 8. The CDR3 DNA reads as TGTGCCATCAGTGGACAGGGATTGTCTAACGAGCAGTACTTC. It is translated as CAISGQGLSNEQYF.

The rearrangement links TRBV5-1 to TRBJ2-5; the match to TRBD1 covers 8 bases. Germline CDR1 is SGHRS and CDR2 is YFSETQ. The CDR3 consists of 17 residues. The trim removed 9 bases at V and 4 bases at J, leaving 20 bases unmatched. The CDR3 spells CATTTGTGQGGGETQYF. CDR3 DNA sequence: TGCGCCACCACAACCGGGACAGGCCAGGGCGGTGGAGAGACCCAGTACTTC. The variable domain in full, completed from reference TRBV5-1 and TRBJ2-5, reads KAGVTQTPRYLIKTRGQQVTLSCSPISGHRSVSWYQQTPGQGLQFLFEYFSETQRNKGNFPGRFSGRQFSNSRSEMNVSTLELGDSALYLCATTTGTGQGGGETQYFGPGTRLLVL.

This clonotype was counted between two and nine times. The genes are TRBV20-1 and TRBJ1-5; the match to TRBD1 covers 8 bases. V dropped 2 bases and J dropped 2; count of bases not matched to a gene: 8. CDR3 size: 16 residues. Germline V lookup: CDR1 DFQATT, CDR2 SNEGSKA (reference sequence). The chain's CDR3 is CSARLSGGGGNQPQHF. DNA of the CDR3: TGCAGTGCTAGATTGTCAGGGGGCGGGGGCAATCAGCCCCAGCATTTT.